This is a list of T cell receptor beta chains from one sample in a study of shared clonotypes between healthy human individuals. Clones were read by immunoSEQ multiplex PCR, and TCRdb kept only the in-frame ones, dropping some. The sample gives a few hundred thousand clones, around 77% of which show up once; around 12% is in the top ten. The sample comprised PBMCs. The receptors were sampled from a woman aged 40 to 50 in good health. Some clones in this sample may be carry-over from other donors' samples. Both conserved end residues are part of each CDR3. A D gene is named only where the DNA matches it firmly.

TRBV9	TRBJ2-7	NA	TGTGCCAGCAGCGGCAACTACGGCTCCTACGAGCAGTACTTC	CASSGNYGSYEQYF
TRBV7-1	TRBJ2-5	NA	TGTGCCAGCAGCTTGTCCAGGCCTCACCAAGAGACCCAGTACTTC	CASSLSRPHQETQYF
TRBV5-1	TRBJ2-7	NA	TGCGCCAGCAGCTTGGGAGGGTTCCGCTCCTACGAGCAGTACTTC	CASSLGGFRSYEQYF
TRBV28	TRBJ2-7	TRBD2	TGTGCCAGCAGTCCCGAGGGACTAGCGGGAGGTTGGGGCTACGAGCAGTACTTC	CASSPEGLAGGWGYEQYF
TRBV7-9	TRBJ2-3	TRBD1	TGTGCCAGCAGCCACGACAGGGGGCGAGGGACAGATACGCAGTATTTT	CASSHDRGRGTDTQYF
TRBV10-1	TRBJ1-2	NA	TGCGCCACCTCCGCAGGGTCGAACTATGGCTACACCTTC	CATSAGSNYGYTF
TRBV15	TRBJ1-3	NA	TGTGCCACCAGCAGTCTCCAAAACACCATATATTTT	CATSSLQNTIYF
TRBV11-2	TRBJ2-7	NA	TGTGCCAGCAGCCTCGGGACGGGGGCTGAGGAGCAGTACTTC	CASSLGTGAEEQYF
TRBV5-5	TRBJ1-2	TRBD1	TGTGCCAGCAGCATGGGACAGTCCTATGGCTACACCTTC	CASSMGQSYGYTF
TRBV5-1	TRBJ2-3	NA	TGCGCCAGCAGCTTGGAGCGCGGTAGCACAGATACGCAGTATTTT	CASSLERGSTDTQYF